This TCR beta chain was sequenced for a study of blood T cells in healthy people across ages. Trimming took off 4 bases at V and 3 bases at J, with 16 bases between the two ends. CDR1 SGDLS and CDR2 YYNGEE come from the germline V gene. The CDR3 runs 15 residues. Extraction yielded at least 6 micrograms of total RNA per sample. Primers used in a second PCR of about 6 to 11 cycles were a sample-barcoded 5' primer and a J-beta primer mix. One entry per CDR3 protein results from TCRdb running MiXCR on the 5' RACE reads. The sample records around 1,500,000 distinct CDR3 sequences, about 28% being singletons. This clonotype was seen at least ten times. Antigen specificity is unknown. Overall study results and limits: Naive and antigen-experienced cells could not be conclusively compared, given unsorted PBMCs.

The sequence was collected from a young woman in good health. The sample consisted of blood. J is TRBJ1-2 and V is TRBV9; tentative D call: TRBD1 (6 bases). The CDR3 region is CASSPGPGQHYGYTF. The CDR3 bases are TGTGCCAGCAGCCCGGGCCCCGGACAGCACTATGGCTACACCTTC. Supplemented by reference TRBV9 and TRBJ1-2, the full variable domain reads DSGVTQTPKHLITATGQRVTLRCSPRSGDLSVYWYQQSLDQGLQFLIQYYNGEERAKGNILERFSAQQFPDLHSELNLSSLELGDSALYFCASSPGPGQHYGYTFGSGTRLTVV.